This passage covers 21 T cell receptor beta chains from one sample sequenced in a study of blood T cell repertoires in COVID-19. Produced via immunoSEQ multiplex PCR; TCRdb's table is partial and in-frame only. The sample shows under 150,000 clones, over 65% of them seen only once. Sample: peripheral blood. These receptors all come from a woman in her thirties or forties with acute or convalescent COVID-19.

The chain couples TRBV7-8 to TRBJ2-1; 11 positions match TRBD2. Trimming cost V 2 bases and J 8 bases; bases outside gene matches: 8. CDR3 length: 16 amino acids. Germline CDR1 SGHVS, CDR2 FQNEAQ. The CDR3 DNA follows: TGTGCCAGCAGCTTAAGGGCTAGCGGGGGGATGTATGAGCAGTTCTTC. Amino acids: CASSLRASGGMYEQFF.

V gene TRBV5-1 combines with J gene TRBJ2-3; D not resolved. Per the germline V gene, CDR1 is SGHRS and CDR2 is YFSETQ. The ends were cut back, 0 bases at V and 2 bases at J, with 4 bases in the middle. The CDR3 contains 13 residues. CDR3 in amino acids: CASSLDNTDTQYF. The DNA of the CDR3 is TGCGCCAGCAGCTTGGACAACACAGATACGCAGTATTTT.

This chain joins TRBV23-1 and TRBJ2-1, with D perhaps matching TRBD1 (6 bases). TRBV23-1 is assigned to the ORF class and has an uncertain function. The CDR3 runs 14 residues. V was clipped by 6 bases and J by 8 bases, with 17 bases between them. As DNA, the CDR3 is TGCGCCAGCAGCCTCAGGGAACAGGGCGATGAGCAGTTCTTC. Protein: CASSLREQGDEQFF.

The rearrangement joins TRBV15 to TRBJ1-4; a weak D match, TRBD1 (6 bases). The germline gives CDR1 LNHNV, CDR2 YYDKDF (reference sequence). The CDR3 runs to 13 residues. Trimming stripped 7 bases from V and 8 bases from J, with 14 bases between. The CDR3 sequence: CATTGQGGEKLFF. CDR3 nucleotides: TGTGCCACCACCGGACAAGGGGGAGAAAAACTGTTTTTT.

The rearrangement links TRBV7-2 to TRBJ2-5; 7 bases are shared with TRBD1. The CDR3 is 16 amino acids. V dropped 4 bases and J dropped 1; count of bases not matched to a gene: 9. The germline CDR1 and CDR2 sequences are SGHTA and FQGNSA. The CDR3 protein is CASSYPRTGAQETQYF. The CDR3 DNA sequence: TGTGCCAGCAGCTACCCACGCACAGGGGCCCAAGAGACCCAGTACTTC.

The chain combines TRBV6-2 or TRBV6-3 with TRBJ1-5, with a possible D match to TRBD1 (5 bases). V was pared by 6 bases and J by 0 bases, with 12 bases between. The CDR3 contains 15 residues. Germline V lookup: CDR1 MNHEY, CDR2 SVGEGT. The CDR3 DNA reads as TGTGCCAGCAGCACCGACAGTTATAGCAATCAGCCCCAGCATTTT. Amino acids: CASSTDSYSNQPQHF.

The J gene is TRBJ1-4, the V gene TRBV6-6; D is ambiguous. Trimming cost V 9 bases and J 7 bases, with 18 bases left between them. Germline V gene sequence: CDR1 MNHNY, CDR2 SVGAGI (reference sequence). The CDR3 contains 14 residues. The CDR3 nucleotides read TGTGCCAGTAACAATCTGTATCCTGGTGAAAAACTGTTTTTT. Its translation is CASNNLYPGEKLFF.

CDR3 sequence: CATSPTPSGRGGPRNNEQFF. Written as DNA, the CDR3 is TGTGCCACCAGTCCCACCCCTTCTGGACGGGGGGGCCCAAGGAACAATGAGCAGTTCTTC. The rearrangement joins TRBV24-1 to TRBJ2-1; 8 bases fit TRBD2. Germline trimming cut 6 bases from V and 5 bases from J; bases unmatched to any gene: 23. The CDR3 spans 20 residues. CDR1 is KGHDR, CDR2 SFDVKD, per germline.

The chain uses TRBV4-3 and TRBJ2-3; D might be TRBD2 (6 bases). CDR3 size: 17 residues. With 2 bases removed from V and 5 bases from J, the gap between germline ends came to 20 bases. Germline V CDR1 and CDR2: LGHNA, YSLEER. DNA for the CDR3: TGCGCCAGCAGCCAATTGGGGATGGGGGGATTGGAAGATACGCAGTATTTT. Protein product: CASSQLGMGGLEDTQYF.

The J gene is TRBJ2-1, the V gene TRBV10-3; 8 bases map to TRBD1. V shed 3 bases and J 3 bases; nucleotides not matched to a gene: 1. Germline loops: CDR1 ENHRY, CDR2 SYGVKD. This CDR3 is 14 amino acids long. In DNA form, the CDR3 reads TGTGCCATCAGTGAACAGGGGGTCTACAATGAGCAGTTCTTC. Translated, it gives CAISEQGVYNEQFF.

The rearrangement joins TRBV28 to TRBJ2-2; possible D gene TRBD1, 6 bases. V gave up 2 bases and J gave up 1 base, with 8 bases separating them. The CDR3 totals 15 residues. The germline gives CDR1 MDHEN, CDR2 SYDVKM. This CDR3 is CASSLDRRNTGELFF. As DNA, the CDR3 is TGTGCCAGCAGTTTAGACAGGAGGAACACCGGGGAGCTGTTTTTT.

This chain connects TRBV7-2 to TRBJ2-2; D is undetermined. Per the germline V gene, CDR1 is SGHTA and CDR2 is FQGNSA. The CDR3 extends over 15 amino acids. Trimming cost V 5 bases and J 5 bases, with 15 bases left between them. CDR3 loop: CASSLMVSYTGELFF. The CDR3 DNA follows: TGTGCCAGCAGCCTCATGGTTAGCTATACCGGGGAGCTGTTTTTT.

This chain joins TRBV7-2 and TRBJ1-1, with a tentative D call TRBD1 (5 bases). The V and J ends lost 1 base and 4 bases respectively, with 10 bases between them. CDR3 length equals 14 residues. Germline loops: CDR1 SGHTA, CDR2 FQGNSA. The CDR3 sequence: CASSLGGWGTEAFF. The CDR3 DNA sequence: TGTGCCAGCAGCTTAGGGGGCTGGGGCACTGAAGCTTTCTTT.

V and J are TRBV4-3 and TRBJ2-3, with D uncertain. Trimming removed 3 bases from V and 6 bases from J, with 10 bases in between. CDR1 and CDR2 (germline): LGHNA, YSLEER. The CDR3 is 13 amino acids. The CDR3 loop is CASSQAAPDTQYF. Here the CDR3 DNA reads TGCGCCAGCAGCCAGGCCGCCCCCGATACGCAGTATTTT.

The chain joins TRBV9 to TRBJ1-6, with TRBD1 identical over 7 bases. Germline-derived CDR1 and CDR2 are SGDLS and YYNGEE. Trimming cost V 8 bases and J 9 bases; bases outside gene matches: 11. The CDR3 is 14 residues long. CDR3 DNA sequence: TGTGCCAGTAAAAGTAGACAGGGTGGTTCACCCCTCCACTTT. Encoded protein: CASKSRQGGSPLHF.

This clone was counted a single time. V usage is TRBV5-5 and J usage is TRBJ2-3; perhaps TRBD2 as D (7 bases). The germline V and J ends were trimmed by 0 bases and 2 bases, with 13 bases remaining between them. The CDR3 contains 16 residues. Germline CDR1 is SGHKS and CDR2 is YYEKEE (reference sequence). Here the CDR3 reads CASSLDFGGLTDTQYF. The CDR3 nucleotides are TGTGCCAGCAGCTTGGATTTCGGGGGGCTCACAGATACGCAGTATTTT.

A remark on this clone: In the same sample, other DNA sequences code for this CDR3. Written as DNA, the CDR3 is TGTGCCAGCAGCTTAGTAGGGGGGGGCACAGATACGCAGTATTTT. Translating gives CASSLVGGGTDTQYF. The genes are TRBV7-6 and TRBJ2-3, with D perhaps TRBD2 (7 bases). The germline V gene encodes CDR1 SGHVS and CDR2 FNYEAQ. The V gene lost 1 base and the J gene lost 1 base, with 9 bases spanning the gap. The CDR3 loop spans 15 amino acids. Full variable domain (remainder filled in from reference TRBV7-6 and TRBJ2-3): GAGVSQSPRYKVTKRGQDVALRCDPISGHVSLYWYRQALGQGPEFLTYFNYEAQQDKSGLPNDRFSAERPEGSISTLTIQRTEQRDSAMYRCASSLVGGGTDTQYFGPGTRLTVL.

This chain uses TRBV6-2 or TRBV6-3 with TRBJ2-3; 10 bases are shared with TRBD2. CDR3 size: 16 residues. Germline V gene sequence: CDR1 MNHEY, CDR2 SVGEGT. The trim removed 4 bases at V and 2 bases at J, leaving 6 bases unmatched. DNA for the CDR3: TGTGCCAGCAGTTGGCGGACTAGCGGAATCACAGATACGCAGTATTTT. The encoded protein is CASSWRTSGITDTQYF.

The rearrangement links TRBV10-3 to TRBJ2-7, with D possibly TRBD1 on 6 matching bases. V was pared by 6 bases and J by 5 bases, with 11 bases between. CDR3 length equals 12 residues. Looked up from germline, CDR1 is ENHRY and CDR2 is SYGVKD. The CDR3 DNA follows: TGTGCCATCAGCGCACAGGGAGACGAGCAGTACTTC. It translates to CAISAQGDEQYF.

The chain has TRBV7-9 and TRBJ1-2; TRBD1 matches at 8 bases. Germline-derived CDR1 and CDR2 are SEHNR and FQNEAQ (reference sequence). After removal of 4 bases from V and 1 base from J, the junction contained 11 bases not matched to a gene. The CDR3 extends over 17 amino acids. CDR3 coding DNA: TGTGCCAGCAGCTCAGGGGGCGCCGACACTATTAACTATGGCTACACCTTC. Translation: CASSSGGADTINYGYTF.

This chain connects TRBV27 to TRBJ1-1, with TRBD1 matching 7 bases. Trimming at V came to 7 bases and at J to 5 bases, leaving 7 bases not matched to a gene. Per germline, CDR1 MNHEY and CDR2 SMNVEV (reference sequence). This CDR3 contains 13 residues. The CDR3 region is CASNRDSGTEAFF. CDR3 DNA sequence: TGTGCCAGCAACCGGGACAGCGGGACTGAAGCTTTCTTT.